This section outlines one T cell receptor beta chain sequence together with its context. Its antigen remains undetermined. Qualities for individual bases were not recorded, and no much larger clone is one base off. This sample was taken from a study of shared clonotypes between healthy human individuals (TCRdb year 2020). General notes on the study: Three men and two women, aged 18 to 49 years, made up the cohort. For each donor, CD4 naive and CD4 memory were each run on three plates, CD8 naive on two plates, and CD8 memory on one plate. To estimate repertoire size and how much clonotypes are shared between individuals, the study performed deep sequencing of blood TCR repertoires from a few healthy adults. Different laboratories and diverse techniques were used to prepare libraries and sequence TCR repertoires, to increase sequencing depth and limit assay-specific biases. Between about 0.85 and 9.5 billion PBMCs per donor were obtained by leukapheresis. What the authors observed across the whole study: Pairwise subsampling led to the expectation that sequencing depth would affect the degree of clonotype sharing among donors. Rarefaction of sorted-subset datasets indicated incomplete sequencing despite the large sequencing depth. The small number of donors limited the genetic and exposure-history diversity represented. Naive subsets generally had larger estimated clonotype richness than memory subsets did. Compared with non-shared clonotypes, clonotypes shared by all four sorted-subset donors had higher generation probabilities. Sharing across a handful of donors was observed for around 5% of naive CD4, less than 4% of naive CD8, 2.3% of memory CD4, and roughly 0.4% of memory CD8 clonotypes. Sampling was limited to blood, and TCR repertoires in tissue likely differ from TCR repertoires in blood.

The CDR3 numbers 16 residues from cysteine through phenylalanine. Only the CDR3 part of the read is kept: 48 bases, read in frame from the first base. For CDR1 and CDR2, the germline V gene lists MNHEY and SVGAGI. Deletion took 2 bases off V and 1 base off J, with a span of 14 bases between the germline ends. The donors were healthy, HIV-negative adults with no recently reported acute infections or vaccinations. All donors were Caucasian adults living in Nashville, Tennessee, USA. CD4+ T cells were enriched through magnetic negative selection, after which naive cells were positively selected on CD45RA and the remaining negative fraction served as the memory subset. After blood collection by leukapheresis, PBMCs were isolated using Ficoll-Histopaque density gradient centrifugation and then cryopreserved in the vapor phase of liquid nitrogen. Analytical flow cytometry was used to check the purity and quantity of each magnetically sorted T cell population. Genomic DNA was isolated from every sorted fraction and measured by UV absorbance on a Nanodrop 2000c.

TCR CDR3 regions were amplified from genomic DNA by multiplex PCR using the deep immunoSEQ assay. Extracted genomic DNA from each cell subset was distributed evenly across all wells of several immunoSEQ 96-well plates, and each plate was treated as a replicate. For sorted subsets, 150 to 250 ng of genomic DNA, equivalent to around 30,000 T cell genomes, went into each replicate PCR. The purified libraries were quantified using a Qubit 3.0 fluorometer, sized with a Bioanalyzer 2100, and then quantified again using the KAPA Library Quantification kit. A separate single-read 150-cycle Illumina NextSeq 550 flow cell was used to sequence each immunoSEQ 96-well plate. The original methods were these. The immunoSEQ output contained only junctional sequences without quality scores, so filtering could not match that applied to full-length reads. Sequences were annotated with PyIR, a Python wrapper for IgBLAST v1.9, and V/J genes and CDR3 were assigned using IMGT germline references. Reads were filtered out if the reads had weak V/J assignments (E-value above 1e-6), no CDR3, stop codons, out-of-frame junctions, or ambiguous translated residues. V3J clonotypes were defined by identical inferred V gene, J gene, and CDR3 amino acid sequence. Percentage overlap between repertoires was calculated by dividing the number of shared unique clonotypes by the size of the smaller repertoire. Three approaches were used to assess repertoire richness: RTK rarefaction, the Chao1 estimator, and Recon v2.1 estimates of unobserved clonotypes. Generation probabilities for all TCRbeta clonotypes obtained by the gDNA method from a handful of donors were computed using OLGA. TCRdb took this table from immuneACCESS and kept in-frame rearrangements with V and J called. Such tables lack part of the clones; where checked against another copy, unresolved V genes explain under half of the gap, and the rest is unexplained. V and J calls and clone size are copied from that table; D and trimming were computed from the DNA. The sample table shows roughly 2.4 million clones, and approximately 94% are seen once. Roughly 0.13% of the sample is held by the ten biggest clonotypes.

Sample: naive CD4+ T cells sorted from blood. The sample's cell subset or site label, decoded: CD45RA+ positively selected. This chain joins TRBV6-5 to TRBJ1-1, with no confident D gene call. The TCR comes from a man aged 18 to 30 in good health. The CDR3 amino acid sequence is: CASSYLSGSPNTEAFF. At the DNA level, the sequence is TGTGCCAGCAGTTACCTTTCGGGGTCCCCGAACACTGAAGCTTTCTTT.